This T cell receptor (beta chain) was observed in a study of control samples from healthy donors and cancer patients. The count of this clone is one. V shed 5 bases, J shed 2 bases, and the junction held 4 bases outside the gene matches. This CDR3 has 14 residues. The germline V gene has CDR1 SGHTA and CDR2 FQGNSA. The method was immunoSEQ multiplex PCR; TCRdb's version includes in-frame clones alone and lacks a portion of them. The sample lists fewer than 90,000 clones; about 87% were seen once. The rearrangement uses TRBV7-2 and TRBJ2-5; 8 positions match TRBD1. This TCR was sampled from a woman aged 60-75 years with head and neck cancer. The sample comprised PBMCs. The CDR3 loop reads CASSPGQVQETQYF. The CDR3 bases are TGTGCCAGCAGCCCGGGACAGGTGCAAGAGACCCAGTACTTC.